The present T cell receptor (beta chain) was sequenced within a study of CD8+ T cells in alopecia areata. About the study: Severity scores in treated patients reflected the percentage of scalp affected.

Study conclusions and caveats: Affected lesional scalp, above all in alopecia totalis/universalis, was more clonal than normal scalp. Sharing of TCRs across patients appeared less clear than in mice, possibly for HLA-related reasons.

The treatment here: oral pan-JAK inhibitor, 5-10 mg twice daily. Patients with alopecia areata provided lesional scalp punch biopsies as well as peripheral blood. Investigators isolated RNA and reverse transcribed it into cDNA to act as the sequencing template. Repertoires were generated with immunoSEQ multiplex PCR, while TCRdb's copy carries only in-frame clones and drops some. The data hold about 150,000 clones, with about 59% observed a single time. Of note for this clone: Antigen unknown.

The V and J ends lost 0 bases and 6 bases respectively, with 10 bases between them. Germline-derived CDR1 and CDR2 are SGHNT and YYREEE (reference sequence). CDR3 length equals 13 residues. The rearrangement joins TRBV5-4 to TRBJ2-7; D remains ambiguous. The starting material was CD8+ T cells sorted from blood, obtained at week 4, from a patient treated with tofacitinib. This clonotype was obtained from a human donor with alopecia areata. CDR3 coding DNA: TGTGCCAGCAGCTTGGGCCCTGTGGGCGAGCAGTACTTC. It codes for CASSLGPVGEQYF.